Listed below are T cell receptor beta chains from one sample, sequenced in a study of cytomegalovirus exposure and HLA in healthy donors. Produced via immunoSEQ multiplex PCR; TCRdb's table is partial and in-frame only. The record lists over 200,000 clones, of which the ten most abundant hold over 0.75%. What was sequenced was PBMCs. These TCRs come from a woman under 40 in good health and CMV-seropositive. The CDR3 runs from the conserved cysteine through the conserved F or W. Each record gives: D gene, J gene, V gene, CDR3 length, CDR3 protein, CDR3 DNA. D genes are given only for firm matches.

d_gene: TRBD1
j_gene: TRBJ2-7
v_gene: TRBV6-5
len: 15
CDR3aa: CASSSPGQGAYEQYF
CDR3nt: TGTGCCAGCAGCTCTCCGGGACAGGGGGCGTACGAGCAGTACTTC

d_gene: TRBD1
j_gene: TRBJ2-1
v_gene: TRBV4-1
len: 17
CDR3aa: CASSQDTTGGGYNEQFF
CDR3nt: TGCGCCAGCAGCCAAGATACGACAGGGGGCGGATACAATGAGCAGTTCTTC

d_gene: TRBD1
j_gene: TRBJ2-7
v_gene: TRBV5-1
len: 13
CDR3aa: CASSWGTGAEQYF
CDR3nt: TGCGCCAGCAGCTGGGGGACAGGGGCCGAGCAGTACTTC

d_gene: -
j_gene: TRBJ1-4
v_gene: TRBV6-6
len: 16
CDR3aa: CATGGAGLATNEKLFF
CDR3nt: TGTGCCACCGGAGGGGCCGGGTTAGCAACTAATGAAAAACTGTTTTTT

d_gene: -
j_gene: TRBJ1-4
v_gene: TRBV27
len: 14
CDR3aa: CASKGGTLTEKLFF
CDR3nt: TGTGCCAGCAAGGGCGGGACGCTCACCGAAAAACTGTTTTTT

d_gene: -
j_gene: TRBJ2-7
v_gene: TRBV20-1
len: 11
CDR3aa: CSARRGHEQYF
CDR3nt: TGCAGTGCTCGTAGAGGTCACGAGCAGTACTTC

d_gene: TRBD1
j_gene: TRBJ1-4
v_gene: TRBV7-9
len: 14
CDR3aa: CASSRTGGAEKLFF
CDR3nt: TGTGCCAGCAGCCGGACAGGGGGCGCGGAAAAACTGTTTTTT

d_gene: TRBD2
j_gene: TRBJ2-6
v_gene: TRBV18
len: 16
CDR3aa: CASTTGGAAGANVLTF
CDR3nt: TGTGCCAGCACAACCGGGGGGGCGGCAGGGGCCAACGTCCTGACTTTC

d_gene: -
j_gene: TRBJ2-2
v_gene: TRBV29-1
len: 14
CDR3aa: CSVEDKDYTGELFF
CDR3nt: TGCAGCGTTGAAGATAAGGACTACACCGGGGAGCTGTTTTTT

d_gene: -
j_gene: TRBJ2-7
v_gene: TRBV7-6
len: 14
CDR3aa: CASSLGSESYEQYF
CDR3nt: TGTGCCAGCAGCTTAGGTTCAGAATCCTACGAGCAGTACTTC

d_gene: TRBD1
j_gene: TRBJ1-2
v_gene: TRBV27
len: 13
CDR3aa: CATTTQGVEGYTF
CDR3nt: TGTGCCACCACCACGCAGGGGGTTGAGGGCTACACCTTC

d_gene: -
j_gene: TRBJ1-6
v_gene: TRBV27
len: 15
CDR3aa: CASSLYTGINSPLHF
CDR3nt: TGTGCCAGCAGTTTATATACAGGGATAAATTCACCCCTCCACTTT

d_gene: -
j_gene: TRBJ1-1
v_gene: TRBV7-9
len: 14
CDR3aa: CASSFTGLNTEAFF
CDR3nt: TGTGCCAGCAGCTTTACAGGGTTAAACACTGAAGCTTTCTTT

d_gene: -
j_gene: TRBJ2-7
v_gene: TRBV6-5
len: 16
CDR3aa: CASSYSTNGRGYEQYF
CDR3nt: TGTGCCAGCAGTTACTCGACTAACGGGAGAGGGTACGAGCAGTACTTC

d_gene: TRBD1
j_gene: TRBJ2-7
v_gene: TRBV5-1
len: 12
CDR3aa: CAISPTGDEQYF
CDR3nt: TGCGCCATTTCACCTACAGGGGACGAGCAGTACTTC

d_gene: -
j_gene: TRBJ1-2
v_gene: TRBV28
len: 15
CDR3aa: CASSPGTSDYYGYTF
CDR3nt: TGTGCCAGCAGTCCCGGGACATCAGACTACTATGGCTACACCTTC

d_gene: TRBD2
j_gene: TRBJ2-2
v_gene: TRBV5-1
len: 16
CDR3aa: CASSFGLADDTGELFF
CDR3nt: TGCGCCAGCAGCTTCGGACTAGCGGACGACACCGGGGAGCTGTTTTTT